These 32 T cell receptor beta chains share one sample of origin, sequenced in a study of T-cell reconstitution after alpha-beta-depleted transplantation in children. Unique molecular identifiers were used to barcode this TCRbeta library. TCRdb itself ran the PCR reads through MiXCR, one entry per CDR3 protein. This table holds approximately 500,000 distinct CDR3 sequences, 10% found once. The sample was PBMCs, taken before TCRalphabeta/CD19-depleted stem cell transplant. The receptors shown here come from a child under 10 years old with inherited bone marrow failure, due to receive a stem cell transplant.

This clonotype was found many times. CDR3 amino acids: CASSLEAGGASEQYF. CDR3 DNA: TGCGCCAGCAGCTTGGAAGCGGGAGGGGCCTCCGAGCAGTACTTC. The chain uses TRBV5-1 and TRBJ2-7; the match to TRBD2 covers 10 bases. Germline CDR1 is SGHRS and CDR2 is YFSETQ. The CDR3 sequence is 15 residues long. The V gene end was trimmed by 0 bases and the J gene end by 6 bases; junction bases not matched to a gene: 6.

This clonotype was recorded many times. This chain connects TRBV7-9 to TRBJ2-7, with D possibly matching TRBD1 (6 bases). The CDR3 contains 15 residues. Trimming removed 0 bases from V and 3 bases from J, with 12 bases in between. CDR1 is SEHNR, CDR2 FQNEAQ, per germline (reference sequence). In DNA, the CDR3 is TGTGCCAGCAGCTTAGCACAGGGATGGCGCTACGAGCAGTACTTC. It translates to CASSLAQGWRYEQYF.

In this sample, this clonotype turned up many times. The genes are TRBV12-3 or TRBV12-4 and TRBJ2-7; 7 bases are shared with TRBD2. Unmatched junction bases numbered 7, after V lost 6 bases and J lost 2 bases. The CDR3 has 14 residues. The CDR3 nucleotides are TGTGCCAGCAGGCTGGGGGGGAGTGCCTACGAGCAGTACTTC. It translates to CASRLGGSAYEQYF.

In regard to this clonotype: This may come from a read error, since a much larger clone is one base off. J is TRBJ2-2 and V is TRBV12-3 or TRBV12-4; D gene ambiguous. The length of the CDR3 is 13 residues. V dropped 6 bases and J dropped 5 bases, with 10 bases sitting between them. CDR3 bases: TGTGCCAGCAGATTCTATATTACCGGGGAGCTGTTTTTT. Its translation: CASRFYITGELFF.

This chain links TRBV20-1 with TRBJ2-3; 10 bases are a match to TRBD2. There are 15 residues in the CDR3. CDR1 and CDR2 from the germline V gene are DFQATT and SNEGSKA (reference sequence). V was clipped by 1 base and J by 2 bases; unmatched bases: 3. In DNA, the CDR3 is TGCAGTGCTAGAGGGACTAGCGGATTCACAGATACGCAGTATTTT. Amino acids: CSARGTSGFTDTQYF.

This clonotype was observed at least ten times. The V call is TRBV5-1, the J call TRBJ2-5; no firm D call. Germline CDR1 and CDR2: SGHRS and YFSETQ. V dropped 4 bases and J dropped 5 bases, with 6 bases sitting between them. The CDR3 is 11 residues long. CDR3 amino acids: CASSEDETQYF. Here the CDR3 DNA reads TGCGCCAGCAGCGAGGACGAGACCCAGTACTTC.

CDR3 in amino acids: CATGGTRHQTQYF. For the CDR3, the DNA is TGTGCCACCGGCGGGACTCGTCATCAGACCCAGTACTTC. The chain uses TRBV6-2 or TRBV6-3 and TRBJ2-5, with D possibly being TRBD2 (6 bases). This CDR3 comprises 13 residues. The germline gives CDR1 MNHEY, CDR2 SVGEGT. V lost 10 bases to trimming and J lost 6 bases, with 18 bases between them.

This rearrangement joins TRBV21-1 to TRBJ1-5; TRBD1 was called by the table and not checked on the DNA. TRBV21-1 is designated a pseudogene. The CDR3 loop spans 16 amino acids. CDR3 bases: TGTGCCAGCAGCAAACGAGAGGGGACGGGCAATCAGCCCCAGCATTTT. Amino acid sequence: CASSKREGTGNQPQHF.

The chain links TRBV6-2 or TRBV6-3 to TRBJ2-1; 9 bases match TRBD2. Germline loops: CDR1 MNHEY, CDR2 SVGEGT. J lost 3 bases, V lost 0 bases, and 9 bases had no gene match. CDR3 length equals 18 residues. This chain's CDR3 is CASSYSIVAGENYNEQFF. The CDR3 nucleotides are TGTGCCAGCAGTTACTCGATAGTAGCGGGAGAGAACTACAATGAGCAGTTCTTC.

This clonotype was counted ten times or more. This chain links TRBV24-1 with TRBJ2-3; D call uncertain. CDR3 length: 14 residues. V was clipped by 5 bases and J by 1 base, with 9 bases between them. Germline V gene data show CDR1 as KGHDR and CDR2 as SFDVKD. CDR3 in amino acids: CATSVRSGTDTQYF. The CDR3 DNA sequence: TGTGCCACCAGTGTCAGGTCGGGCACAGATACGCAGTATTTT.

This clonotype came up once. The chain carries TRBV19 and TRBJ2-1; TRBD2 aligns across 7 bases. V shed 7 bases and J 4 bases; nucleotides not matched to a gene: 13. This CDR3 region has 16 residues. Per germline, CDR1 LNHDA and CDR2 SQIVND (reference sequence). The CDR3 loop is CASTPGGSRDYNEQFF. Here the CDR3 DNA reads TGTGCCAGTACCCCAGGCGGGAGCAGGGATTACAATGAGCAGTTCTTC.

This clonotype was picked up a small number of times. This chain uses TRBV7-2 with TRBJ1-5; D is unclear. This CDR3 is built from 12 residues. CDR1 and CDR2 (germline): SGHTA, FQGNSA. Trimming took off 5 bases at V and 10 bases at J, with 12 bases between the two ends. CDR3 protein: CASSIDQGPQHF. The CDR3 nucleotides are TGTGCCAGCAGCATCGATCAAGGACCCCAGCATTTT.

In its sample, this clonotype was seen many times. The rearrangement uses TRBV15 and TRBJ1-1, with D maybe TRBD1 (5 bases). The CDR3 covers 17 residues. Germline CDR1 is LNHNV and CDR2 is YYDKDF (reference sequence). V was clipped by 1 base and J by 6 bases, with 21 bases between them. CDR3 in DNA: TGTGCCACCAGCAGAGTCCCCTTCGTTGAAGGGGAGTCTGAAGCTTTCTTT. Its translation: CATSRVPFVEGESEAFF. Using reference TRBV15 and TRBJ1-1 for the parts outside the CDR3, the full variable domain is DAMVIQNPRYQVTQFGKPVTLSCSQTLNHNVMYWYQQKSSQAPKLLFHYYDKDFNNEADTPDNFQSRRPNTSFCFLDIRSPGLGDTAMYLCATSRVPFVEGESEAFFGQGTRLTVV.

As concerns this clonotype: One end of the junction does not line up with germline, which may come from a read error. This chain connects TRBV20-1 to TRBJ2-7; the D call may be TRBD1 or TRBD2 (5 bases each). The germline V gene encodes CDR1 DFQATT and CDR2 SNEGSKA (reference sequence). The CDR3 is 15 amino acids. CDR3 loop: CCARDLGTTHYEQYF. CDR3 DNA: TGCTGTGCTAGAGATTTAGGGACGACGCACTACGAGCAGTACTTC.

This clonotype was observed at least ten times. The rearrangement joins TRBV28 to TRBJ2-2; tentative D call: TRBD2 (6 bases). Germline CDR1 and CDR2: MDHEN and SYDVKM. CDR3 length: 16 residues. V lost 5 bases to trimming and J lost 5 bases, with 18 bases between them. The CDR3 bases are TGTGCCAGCAGTCAACCCGGGACTTCTCCAACCGGGGAGCTGTTTTTT. This encodes CASSQPGTSPTGELFF.

This clonotype occurred many times. The rearrangement joins TRBV12-3 or TRBV12-4 to TRBJ2-1; perhaps TRBD1 as D (6 bases). V lost 4 bases and J 0 bases, leaving 10 bases between the germline ends. CDR3 length equals 15 residues. The CDR3 DNA reads TGTGCCAGCAGTTCAGGGGATAGCTCCTACAATGAGCAGTTCTTC. Translation: CASSSGDSSYNEQFF.

This clonotype was counted between two and nine times. This rearrangement joins TRBV20-1 to TRBJ2-7; TRBD2 matches at 9 bases. This CDR3 is built from 14 residues. The germline CDR1 and CDR2 sequences are DFQATT and SNEGSKA (reference sequence). Trimming removed 1 base from V and 3 bases from J; junction bases left unmatched: 4. Here the CDR3 reads CSARVVSGSYEQYF. CDR3 nucleotides: TGCAGTGCTAGAGTAGTTAGCGGGAGCTACGAGCAGTACTTC.

This clonotype was counted many times. The chain couples TRBV3-1 to TRBJ1-1; D remains ambiguous. From germline, CDR1 is LGHDT and CDR2 YNNKEL (reference sequence). The V end was cut by 6 bases, the J end by 6 bases, with 17 bases between. The CDR3 sequence is 14 residues long. For the CDR3, the DNA is TGTGCCAGCAGTCACAGCGGCTGGGAGCCTGAAGCTTTCTTT. Translated, it gives CASSHSGWEPEAFF.

This clonotype was observed at least ten times. The V gene is TRBV6-1, the J gene TRBJ2-3; D tentatively reads TRBD1 or TRBD2 (5 bases each). V gave up 6 bases and J gave up 2 bases, with 12 bases separating them. This CDR3 comprises 14 residues. Germline lookup yields CDR1 MNHNS and CDR2 SASEGT. The CDR3: CASRGPRPTDTQYF. CDR3 nucleotides: TGTGCCAGCAGGGGACCCCGACCCACAGATACGCAGTATTTT.

The genes are TRBV4-3 and TRBJ1-2; 11 bases are a match to TRBD1. The CDR3 is 14 amino acids. V lost 1 base, J lost 7 bases, and 2 bases stayed unmatched. Germline V gene data show CDR1 as LGHNA and CDR2 as YSLEER. The CDR3 DNA sequence: TGCGCCAGCAGCCAAGCCGGGACAGGGGGTGGCTACACCTTC. This translates into CASSQAGTGGGYTF.

This clonotype was found once. This may come from a read error, since a much larger clone is one base off. The chain links TRBV6-6 to TRBJ2-5, with D perhaps matching TRBD1 or TRBD2 (6 bases each). The CDR3 is 12 amino acids. Per the germline V gene, CDR1 is MNHNY and CDR2 is SVGAGI (reference sequence). The CDR3 nucleotides read TGTGCCAGCAACTACAGGGAGGAGAACCAGTACTTC. It translates to CASNYREENQYF.

This clonotype was counted a few times. The chain combines TRBV6-1 with TRBJ2-5; possibly TRBD1 for D (5 bases). This CDR3 has 13 amino acids. The germline V gene has CDR1 MNHNS and CDR2 SASEGT. V was cut by 4 bases and J by 3 bases, with 9 bases left in between. The CDR3 protein is CASSARAEETQYF. Here the CDR3 DNA reads TGTGCCAGCAGTGCCAGGGCAGAAGAGACCCAGTACTTC.

The sample holds many counts of this clonotype. The chain uses TRBV7-2 and TRBJ1-2; maybe TRBD1 (6 bases). Trimming took off 6 bases at V and 8 bases at J, with 16 bases between the two ends. Germline CDR1 and CDR2: SGHTA and FQGNSA. The CDR3 extends over 13 amino acids. CDR3 nucleotides: TGTGCCAGCAGATCCGGACAGATCGGGGGCTACACCTTC. Its translation is CASRSGQIGGYTF.

This clonotype has at least ten counts. The V and J genes are TRBV7-9 and TRBJ2-1, with 10 nucleotides matching TRBD2. V shed 8 bases, J shed 4 bases, and the junction held 8 bases outside the gene matches. CDR3 length: 15 amino acids. Germline assignment: CDR1 SEHNR and CDR2 FQNEAQ (reference sequence). In DNA form, the CDR3 reads TGTGCCAGCGGTAGGACTAGCGGACAATACAATGAGCAGTTCTTC. Its translation is CASGRTSGQYNEQFF.

This clonotype occurred many times. The V call is TRBV7-2, the J call TRBJ2-6; the D gene could be TRBD1 or TRBD2 (5 bases each). Trimming left V 5 bases short and J 0 bases short, with 8 bases between. Germline V CDR1 and CDR2: SGHTA, FQGNSA. The CDR3 is 15 amino acids. The CDR3 region has the DNA TGTGCCAGCAGCAGAGGGGTCTCTGGGGCCAACGTCCTGACTTTC. It yields the protein CASSRGVSGANVLTF. Full variable domain (missing parts from reference TRBV7-2 and TRBJ2-6): GAGVSQSPSNKVTEKGKDVELRCDPISGHTALYWYRQSLGQGLEFLIYFQGNSAPDKSGLPSDRFSAERTGGSVSTLTIQRTQQEDSAVYLCASSRGVSGANVLTFGAGSRLTVL.

J is TRBJ2-5 and V is TRBV29-1, with a possible D match to TRBD2 (6 bases). CDR3 length: 13 residues. The V gene lost 6 bases and the J gene lost 0 bases, with 11 bases spanning the gap. Germline assignment: CDR1 SQVTM and CDR2 ANQGSEA. CDR3 in amino acids: CSVAREYQETQYF. CDR3 nucleotides: TGCAGCGTCGCCCGGGAGTACCAAGAGACCCAGTACTTC.

In this sample, this clonotype turned up once. This could be a read error, since a much larger clone is one nucleotide away. This chain uses TRBV6-1 with TRBJ1-5; D not resolved. CDR1 and CDR2 from the germline V gene are MNHNS and SASEGT. The CDR3 has 16 residues. Trimming left V 6 bases short and J 2 bases short, with 17 bases between. CDR3 protein: CASSPNPGWGNQPQHF. The CDR3 nucleotides are TGTGCCAGCAGCCCTAACCCCGGTTGGGGCAATCAGCCCCAGCATTTT.

This clonotype has ten or more counts. V and J are TRBV12-3 or TRBV12-4 and TRBJ2-5; 7 bases match TRBD2. Trimming removed 3 bases from V and 0 bases from J; junction bases left unmatched: 1. The CDR3 runs 14 residues. The CDR3: CASSFTSDQETQYF. In DNA, the CDR3 is TGTGCCAGCAGTTTTACTAGCGACCAAGAGACCCAGTACTTC.

This clonotype appeared many times. The chain joins TRBV12-5 to TRBJ2-1; 8 bases map to TRBD2. The V gene's germline CDR1 is LGHNT and CDR2 FRNRAP. V gave up 1 base and J gave up 12 bases; unmatched junction bases: 11. The CDR3 runs to 15 residues. CDR3 loop: CASGLGTSQTKGQFF. The CDR3, as DNA: TGTGCTAGTGGTTTGGGGACTAGCCAGACTAAGGGGCAGTTCTTC.

As regards this clonotype: One end of the junction varies from germline; a read error may be responsible. This chain links TRBV23-1 with TRBJ1-4; D is undetermined. TRBV23-1 is designated an ORF whose function remains uncertain. CDR3 size: 15 residues. The CDR3 sequence: CASSHRSQVNETLFF. CDR3 nucleotides: TGCGCCAGCAGTCATCGAAGTCAGGTTAATGAAACACTGTTTTTT.

The sample holds many counts of this clonotype. An end of the junction differs from the germline gene, which may be a read error. This chain links TRBV12-3 or TRBV12-4 with TRBJ1-2, with no clear D. CDR3 length: 12 residues. In DNA form, the CDR3 reads TGTGCCAGCAGTTTTCAAGCCCCGAATCTTTCCTTC. Amino acid sequence: CASSFQAPNLSF.

This clonotype came up many times. The chain is built from TRBV4-3 and TRBJ1-1; D possibly corresponds to TRBD1 (5 bases). CDR3 length: 15 amino acids. CDR1 and CDR2 (germline): LGHNA, YSLEER. Trimming stripped 4 bases from V and 2 bases from J, with 14 bases between. Here the CDR3 reads CASSRYSGPNTEAFF. The CDR3 bases are TGCGCCAGCAGCCGTTATTCGGGGCCCAACACTGAAGCTTTCTTT.